This TCR beta chain derives from a study of patients and donors after allogeneic stem cell transplantation. Losses at the gene ends were 8 bases for V and 0 bases for J; bases not matched to a gene: 5. The CDR3 totals 14 residues. Per the germline V gene, CDR1 is SEHNR and CDR2 is FQNEAQ (reference sequence). TCRdb re-called the RT-PCR reads through MiXCR, storing one row per CDR3 protein. The table records some 880,000 distinct CDR3 sequences, roughly 17% of them present only once. Sequencing was performed on blood, either unsorted or a sorted T cell fraction (not recorded which). This sequence was found in a human donor who was either an allogeneic HSCT recipient or a stem cell or donor lymphocyte infusion donor (not recorded which). It is not recorded whose cells these are; they may come from a transplant donor. This rearrangement joins TRBV7-9 to TRBJ2-5, with 8 bases lining up with TRBD1. The CDR3 sequence: CASARTGNQETQYF. The CDR3 DNA reads as TGTGCCAGCGCTCGGACAGGGAACCAAGAGACCCAGTACTTC.